This TCR beta chain was profiled in a study of blood T cell repertoires in COVID-19. On the study more broadly: T cells, B-cell-depleted T cells, or PBMCs supplied cDNA or gDNA.

In assigning cohorts, the study relied on participant-reported clinical history. Cohort 3 donors counted as recovered after two negative PCRs, clearance, or resolved symptoms. This clone was recorded once. The CDR3 runs 13 residues. V was shortened by 0 bases and J by 7 bases, with 7 bases between the two germline ends. CDR1 is SGHTA, CDR2 FQGNSA, per germline. Per the study methods: Amplified reference gene primers provided the basis for estimating nucleated cell counts. Profiled with immunoSEQ multiplex PCR; TCRdb holds only in-frame clones, not every one. V and J calls and clone size are as listed in that table; D and trimming were resolved from the DNA. Counted here are fewer than 350,000 clones, around 88% occurring once; the ten biggest clones make up about 5.7%.

The chain couples TRBV7-2 to TRBJ2-1; possible D gene TRBD1, 5 bases. This clonotype was sampled from a woman in her forties who had recovered from COVID-19. The sample consisted of PBMCs or T cells enriched from blood (not recorded which). CDR3 sequence reads: CASSLADINEQFF. The CDR3 region has the DNA TGTGCCAGCAGCTTAGCGGACATTAATGAGCAGTTCTTC. Based on the CDR3 plus reference TRBV7-2 and TRBJ2-1, the full variable domain is GAGVSQSPSNKVTEKGKDVELRCDPISGHTALYWYRQSLGQGLEFLIYFQGNSAPDKSGLPSDRFSAERTGGSVSTLTIQRTQQEDSAVYLCASSLADINEQFFGPGTRLTVL.